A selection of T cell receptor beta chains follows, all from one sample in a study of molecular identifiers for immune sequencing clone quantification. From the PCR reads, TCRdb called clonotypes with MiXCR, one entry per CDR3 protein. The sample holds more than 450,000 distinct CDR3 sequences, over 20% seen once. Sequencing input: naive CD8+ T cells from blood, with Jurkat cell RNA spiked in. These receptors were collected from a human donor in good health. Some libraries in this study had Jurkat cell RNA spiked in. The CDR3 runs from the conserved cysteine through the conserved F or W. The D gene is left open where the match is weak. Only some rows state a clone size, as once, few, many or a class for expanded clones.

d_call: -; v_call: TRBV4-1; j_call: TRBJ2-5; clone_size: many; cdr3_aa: CASSQVDSQETQYF; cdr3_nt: TGCGCCAGCAGCCAAGTCGACAGCCAAGAGACCCAGTACTTC
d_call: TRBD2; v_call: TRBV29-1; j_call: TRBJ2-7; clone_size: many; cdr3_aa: CSVDGRWNEQYF; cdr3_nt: TGCAGCGTTGACGGGAGGTGGAACGAGCAGTACTTC
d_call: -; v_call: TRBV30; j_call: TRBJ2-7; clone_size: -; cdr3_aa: CAWSVQGWEQYF; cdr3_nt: TGTGCCTGGAGTGTTCAAGGTTGGGAGCAGTACTTC
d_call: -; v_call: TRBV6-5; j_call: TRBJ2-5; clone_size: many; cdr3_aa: CASRNILQETQYF; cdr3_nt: TGTGCCAGCAGGAACATACTCCAAGAGACCCAGTACTTC
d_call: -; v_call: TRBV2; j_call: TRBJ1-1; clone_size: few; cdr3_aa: CASHDLGGTEAFF; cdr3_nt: TGTGCCAGCCATGACCTAGGGGGCACTGAAGCTTTCTTT
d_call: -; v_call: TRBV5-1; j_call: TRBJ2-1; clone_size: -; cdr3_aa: CASSPRRGLDNEQFF; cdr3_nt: TGCGCCAGCAGCCCACGCAGGGGTTTGGACAATGAGCAGTTCTTC
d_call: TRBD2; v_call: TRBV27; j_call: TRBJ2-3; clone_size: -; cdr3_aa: CASSRLAGITDTQCF; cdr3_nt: TGTGCCAGCAGTCGACTAGCGGGAATCACAGATACGCAGTGTTTT
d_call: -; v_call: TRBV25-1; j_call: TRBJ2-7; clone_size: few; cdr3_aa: CASSEIRLNEQCF; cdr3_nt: TGTGCCAGCAGTGAAATTCGGCTGAACGAGCAGTGCTTC
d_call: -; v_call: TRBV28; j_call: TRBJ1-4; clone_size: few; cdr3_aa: CASSFGQDNEKLFF; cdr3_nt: TGTGCCAGCAGTTTCGGGCAGGACAATGAAAAACTGTTTTTT
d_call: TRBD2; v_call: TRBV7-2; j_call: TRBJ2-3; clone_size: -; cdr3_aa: CACSESGAQTDTQYF; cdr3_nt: TGTGCCTGCAGCGAGAGCGGGGCCCAAACCGATACGCAGTATTTT
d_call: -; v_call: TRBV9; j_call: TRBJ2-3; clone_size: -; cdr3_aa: CASSVGAASDTQYF; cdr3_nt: TGTGCCAGCAGCGTAGGGGCAGCGTCAGATACGCAGTATTTT
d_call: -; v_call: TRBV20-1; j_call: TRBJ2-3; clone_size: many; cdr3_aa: CSAWPTDTQYF; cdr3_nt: TGCAGTGCTTGGCCGACAGATACGCAGTATTTT
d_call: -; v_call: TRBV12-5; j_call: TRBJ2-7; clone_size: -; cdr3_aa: CASGLVSHLGTYEQYF; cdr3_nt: TGTGCTAGTGGTTTGGTAAGTCATTTAGGAACCTACGAGCAGTACTTC
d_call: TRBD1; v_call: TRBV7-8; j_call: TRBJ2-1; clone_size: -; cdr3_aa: CASSSSDRVPNEKFF; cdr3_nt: TGTGCCAGCAGCTCGTCGGACAGGGTCCCCAATGAGAAGTTCTTC
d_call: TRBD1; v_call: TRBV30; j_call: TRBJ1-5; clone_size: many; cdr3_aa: CAWSTTGGEQPQHF; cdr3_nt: TGTGCCTGGAGTACGACAGGGGGTGAACAGCCCCAGCATTTT